This T cell receptor beta chain was documented in a study of tumor and adjacent non-tumor tissue in lung cancer listed by TCRdb under 2018. Some background on the complete study: Of the cohort, roughly 12 patients had adenocarcinoma, 2 had squamous cell carcinoma and 1 had small cell lung cancer. The approximately 15 enrolled patients, of whom approximately 10 were men and 5 were women, were aged about 30 to 85 years and were diagnosed with TNM stage I to III disease. Sequencing produced more than 100,000,000 productive TCRbeta reads in total, an average of around 4.2 million reads per sample. Bulk TCRbeta repertoires were compared between lung tumor tissue and matched distant non-tumor lung tissue obtained from approximately 16 lung cancer patients. TCRbeta CDR3 sequencing was performed on a few dozen paired specimens, with one tumor sample and one normal lung sample collected per patient.

Libraries came from multiplex PCR. The reads were generated on an Illumina HiSeq 2500. TCRbeta libraries were constructed through three rounds of nested PCR with primers (Table S4) according to protocols adapted from ARM-PCR. Before sequencing, PCR products of 200-500 bp were excised from the gel and purified with the QIAquick gel extraction kit. In the paper's pipeline: Trimmomatic was used to clean the reads, FLASH merged the cleaned reads into complete CDR3 sequences, and MiTCR assigned the sequences to V(D)J germline segments. Clonal diversity was calculated as the inverse Simpson's index using VDJtools. In-frame sequences lacking a premature stop codon were counted as productive reads. Using fastp at Q25 and MiXCR, TCRdb reprocessed the public reads and kept productive beta chains. All rows with the same CDR3 protein become a single entry with the most common DNA and genes. The V and J calls shown here were made by TCRdb, not taken from the authors' results. The sample contains around 120,000 distinct CDR3 sequences, roughly 64% of them found a single time. The ten largest clones capture over 10% of the sample.

To note about this clonotype: Its antigen is not yet known. No much larger clone exists at a distance of one base, and base qualities are not known.

RNA was isolated from bulk unsorted tissue, and RNA quality was assessed with a NanoDrop ND-1000 and an Agilent 2100. All donors had newly diagnosed lung cancer, had not received prior chemotherapy, and were admitted for thoracic surgery in China between August and November 2014. Patients who had received previous radiotherapy or chemotherapy, or who had another concurrent cancer, were excluded from the study. Pieces of surgical tissue measuring about 1-2.1 cm3 were kept in RNAlater solution and held at -80 degrees C until needed. As encoded in the germline V gene, CDR1 is LGHNT while CDR2 is FRNRAP. Trimmed from V: 10 bases; trimmed from J: 3 bases; junction bases lacking a gene match: 3. Its CDR3 holds 12 amino acids, cysteine through phenylalanine. The DNA shown is the 36-base CDR3, in frame from base 1. Study-level results and caveats: In normal lung, the top 100 clones accounted for a significantly larger cumulative share of the repertoire than in tumor tissue. Peripheral blood was not sequenced, so blood TCRbeta repertoires in these lung cancer patients were not examined. Significantly higher TCR diversity (inverse Simpson) was observed in tumor tissue than in normal lung tissue (around 450 vs 150, P = 0.0075, Mann-Whitney U test). Neither the sequencing platform nor unique molecular identifiers are mentioned in the methods. TCR diversity was significantly higher in younger patients, and higher tumor TCR diversity was associated with shorter overall and disease-free survival. Only around 14 patients were in the cohort, and the authors stated that larger samples and more detailed clinical data are needed.

The sequence is built from TRBV12-5 and TRBJ2-1; 7 bases in the middle match TRBD2. The sequenced sample was lung tumor tissue. This TCR derives from a young man with non-small cell lung cancer. In nucleotide form, the sequence is TGTGCTACCCAGCGGGACTACAATGAGCAGTTCTTC. Translated, it gives CATQRDYNEQFF.